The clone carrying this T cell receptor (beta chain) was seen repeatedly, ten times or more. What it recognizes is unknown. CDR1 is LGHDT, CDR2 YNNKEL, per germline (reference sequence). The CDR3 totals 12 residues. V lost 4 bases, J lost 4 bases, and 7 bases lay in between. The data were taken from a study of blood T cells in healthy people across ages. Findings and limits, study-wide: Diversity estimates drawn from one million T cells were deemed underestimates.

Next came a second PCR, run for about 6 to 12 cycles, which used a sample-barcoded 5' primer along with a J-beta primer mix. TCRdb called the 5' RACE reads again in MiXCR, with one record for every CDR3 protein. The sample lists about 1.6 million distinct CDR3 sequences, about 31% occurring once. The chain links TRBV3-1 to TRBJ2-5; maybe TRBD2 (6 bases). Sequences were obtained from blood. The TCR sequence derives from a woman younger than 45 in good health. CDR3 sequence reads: CASSRLGETQYF. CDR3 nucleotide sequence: TGTGCCAGCAGCCGACTAGGAGAGACCCAGTACTTC.